Below, 5 T cell receptor beta chains from the same sample are listed, as sequenced in a study of T cells in Graves' hyperthyroidism and ophthalmopathy. Amplification of TCR beta CDR3 regions was performed using RNA transcripts as template. Researchers ran a first-round RT-PCR on the TCR CDR3 using the HTBI primer set. Each CDR3 protein gets one entry after TCRdb re-called the multiplex PCR reads with MiXCR. The repertoire consists of approximately 520,000 distinct CDR3 sequences, with roughly 25% occurring once and the leading ten covering approximately 10%. The sequencing sample was made of blood. The receptors stem from a woman aged 25 to 45 with Graves' ophthalmopathy.

This clonotype was seen many times. The chain combines TRBV5-1 with TRBJ1-1; D is unclear. V shed 0 bases and J shed 6 bases, with 12 bases lying between them. Germline V gene data show CDR1 as SGHRS and CDR2 as YFSETQ. The length of the CDR3 is 14 residues. The CDR3 spells CASSLGMIDSEAFF. The CDR3 coding sequence is TGCGCCAGCAGCTTGGGGATGATAGACTCTGAAGCTTTCTTT. Looking up the rest from reference TRBV5-1 and TRBJ1-1 gives the full variable domain: KAGVTQTPRYLIKTRGQQVTLSCSPISGHRSVSWYQQTPGQGLQFLFEYFSETQRNKGNFPGRFSGRQFSNSRSEMNVSTLELGDSALYLCASSLGMIDSEAFFGQGTRLTVV.

The J gene is TRBJ1-5, the V gene TRBV6-1; 10 nucleotides line up with TRBD1. Germline trimming cut 3 bases from V and 6 bases from J; bases unmatched to any gene: 8. CDR3 size: 16 residues. Germline V gives CDR1 MNHNS, CDR2 SASEGT. The CDR3 sequence is CASSDDRGREGQPQHF. CDR3 in DNA: TGTGCCAGCAGTGACGACAGGGGGCGAGAGGGTCAGCCCCAGCATTTT.

This clonotype was counted at least ten times. The gene calls are TRBV7-3 and TRBJ1-1; 7 bases align to TRBD1. CDR3 length equals 14 residues. The V gene's germline CDR1 is SGHTA and CDR2 FQGTGA. V trimming: 5 bases; J trimming: 3 bases; junction bases outside the gene matches: 6. The CDR3 region has the DNA TGTGCCAGCAGCGTACAGGGGCTTGACACTGAAGCTTTCTTT. Translation: CASSVQGLDTEAFF. The whole variable domain, filled in from reference TRBV7-3 and TRBJ1-1, reads GAGVSQTPSNKVTEKGKYVELRCDPISGHTALYWYRQSLGQGPEFLIYFQGTGAADDSGLPNDRFFAVRPEGSVSTLKIQRTERGDSAVYLCASSVQGLDTEAFFGQGTRLTVV.

This clonotype has ten or more counts. The genes are TRBV13 and TRBJ1-2, with TRBD1 as a possible D gene (6 bases). V was pared by 4 bases and J by 6 bases, with 15 bases between. The CDR3 contains 14 residues. Germline CDR1 and CDR2: PRHDT and FYEKMQ (reference sequence). CDR3 residues: CASSYQGTDHGYTF. CDR3 bases: TGTGCCAGCAGCTACCAGGGGACGGACCATGGCTACACCTTC.

Points on this clonotype: The junction does not match germline at one end; this may be a read error. The chain combines TRBV2 with TRBJ2-2; D is undetermined. The CDR3 consists of 13 residues. Germline CDR1 SNHLY, CDR2 FYNNEI. CDR3 nucleotides: TGTGCCAGCAGATCTTTGAACAGCGGGGAGCTGTTTTTT. The encoded protein is CASRSLNSGELFF.